This TCR beta chain comes out of a study of T cell changes during pregnancy in multiple sclerosis. Clones were read by immunoSEQ multiplex PCR, and TCRdb kept only the in-frame ones, dropping some. This sample has 55,000 to 65,000 clones, with approximately 90% found just once. This clone was recorded a few times. The germline V gene has CDR1 LGHNA and CDR2 YNFKEQ. J was trimmed by 5 bases and V by 4 bases; bases with no gene match: 8. There are 16 residues in the CDR3. The gene calls are TRBV4-2 and TRBJ1-1; 12 nucleotides match TRBD1. This clonotype originated in a female donor in good health, enrolled as a control in a pregnancy study. Sequencing was performed on peripheral blood, taken in the first trimester of pregnancy. CDR3 in amino acids: CASSPGTGGAGTEAFF. CDR3 DNA sequence: TGTGCCAGCAGCCCAGGGACAGGGGGCGCGGGGACTGAAGCTTTCTTT.